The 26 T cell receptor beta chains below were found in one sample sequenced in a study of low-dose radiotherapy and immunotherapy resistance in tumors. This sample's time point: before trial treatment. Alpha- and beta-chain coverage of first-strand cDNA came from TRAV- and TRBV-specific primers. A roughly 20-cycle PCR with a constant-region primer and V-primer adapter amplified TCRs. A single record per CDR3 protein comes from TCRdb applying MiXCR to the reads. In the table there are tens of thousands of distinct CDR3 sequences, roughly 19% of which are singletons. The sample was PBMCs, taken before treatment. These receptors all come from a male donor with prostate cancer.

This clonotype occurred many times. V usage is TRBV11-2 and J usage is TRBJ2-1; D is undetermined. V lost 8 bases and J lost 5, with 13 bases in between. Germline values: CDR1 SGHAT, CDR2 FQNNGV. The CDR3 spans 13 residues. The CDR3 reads CASGLGLNNEQFF. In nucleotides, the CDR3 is TGTGCCAGCGGTCTCGGGCTGAACAATGAGCAGTTCTTC.

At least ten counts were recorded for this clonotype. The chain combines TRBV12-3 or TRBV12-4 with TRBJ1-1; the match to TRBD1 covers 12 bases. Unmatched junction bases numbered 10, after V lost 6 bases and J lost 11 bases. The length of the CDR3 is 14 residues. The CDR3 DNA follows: TGTGCCAGCAGGATTGGGACAGGGGGCCCTCTTGCTTTCTTT. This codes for CASRIGTGGPLAFF.

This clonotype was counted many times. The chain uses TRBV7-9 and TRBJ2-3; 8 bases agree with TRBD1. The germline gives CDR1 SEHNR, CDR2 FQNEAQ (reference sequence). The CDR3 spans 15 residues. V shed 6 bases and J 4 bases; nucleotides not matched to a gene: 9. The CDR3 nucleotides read TGTGCCAGCAGTCGCGGACAGGGAGGAGCAGATACGCAGTATTTT. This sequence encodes CASSRGQGGADTQYF.

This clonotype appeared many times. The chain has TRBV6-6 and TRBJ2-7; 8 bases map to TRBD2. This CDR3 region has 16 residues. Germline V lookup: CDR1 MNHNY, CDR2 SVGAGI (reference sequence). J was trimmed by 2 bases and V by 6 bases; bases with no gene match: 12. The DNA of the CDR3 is TGTGCCAGCAGGGCGGGACTAGTGGCACCCACCTACGAGCAGTACTTC. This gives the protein CASRAGLVAPTYEQYF.

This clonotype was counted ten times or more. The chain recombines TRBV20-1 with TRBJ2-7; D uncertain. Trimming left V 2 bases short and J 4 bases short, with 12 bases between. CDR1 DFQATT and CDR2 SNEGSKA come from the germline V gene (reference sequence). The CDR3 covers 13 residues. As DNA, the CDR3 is TGCAGTGCTAGAATTCCAGACGGTTACGAGCAGTACTTC. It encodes CSARIPDGYEQYF.

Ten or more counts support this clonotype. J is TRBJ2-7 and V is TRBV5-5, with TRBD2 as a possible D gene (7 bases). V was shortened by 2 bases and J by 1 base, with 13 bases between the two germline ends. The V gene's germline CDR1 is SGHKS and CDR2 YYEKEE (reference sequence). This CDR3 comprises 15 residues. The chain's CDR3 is CASSFGGLSSYEQYF. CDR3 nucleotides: TGTGCCAGCAGCTTCGGGGGGCTGTCGTCCTACGAGCAGTACTTC.

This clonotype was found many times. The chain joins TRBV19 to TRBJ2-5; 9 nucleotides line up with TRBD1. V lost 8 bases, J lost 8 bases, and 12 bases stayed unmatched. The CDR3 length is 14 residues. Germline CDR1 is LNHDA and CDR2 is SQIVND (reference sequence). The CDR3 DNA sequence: TGTGCCAGTCGGCCGGGACAGGGTGTAGAAACCCAGTACTTC. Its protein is CASRPGQGVETQYF.

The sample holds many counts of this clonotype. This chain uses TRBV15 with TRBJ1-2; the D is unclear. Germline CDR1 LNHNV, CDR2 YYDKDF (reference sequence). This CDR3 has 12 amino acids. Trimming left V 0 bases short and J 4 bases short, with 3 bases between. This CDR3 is CATSRDFYGYTF. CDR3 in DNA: TGTGCCACCAGCAGAGATTTCTATGGCTACACCTTC.

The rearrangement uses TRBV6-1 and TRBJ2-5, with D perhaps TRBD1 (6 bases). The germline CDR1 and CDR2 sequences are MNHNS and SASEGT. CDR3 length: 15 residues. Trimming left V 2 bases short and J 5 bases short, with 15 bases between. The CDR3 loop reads CASSETPGDGETQYF. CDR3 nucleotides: TGTGCCAGCAGTGAAACGCCAGGGGACGGGGAGACCCAGTACTTC.

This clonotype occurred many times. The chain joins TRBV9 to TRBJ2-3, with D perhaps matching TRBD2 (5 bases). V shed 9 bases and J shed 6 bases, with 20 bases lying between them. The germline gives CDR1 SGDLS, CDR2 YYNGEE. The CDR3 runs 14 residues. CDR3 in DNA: TGTGCCAACGACCCTCGCGTGGAGCGGGATACGCAGTATTTT. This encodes CANDPRVERDTQYF.

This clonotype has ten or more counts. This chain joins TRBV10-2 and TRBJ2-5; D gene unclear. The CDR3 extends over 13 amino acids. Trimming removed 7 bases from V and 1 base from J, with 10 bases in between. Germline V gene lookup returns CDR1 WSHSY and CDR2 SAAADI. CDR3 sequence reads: CASIPSPQETQYF. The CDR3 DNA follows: TGCGCCAGCATCCCGTCGCCCCAAGAGACCCAGTACTTC.

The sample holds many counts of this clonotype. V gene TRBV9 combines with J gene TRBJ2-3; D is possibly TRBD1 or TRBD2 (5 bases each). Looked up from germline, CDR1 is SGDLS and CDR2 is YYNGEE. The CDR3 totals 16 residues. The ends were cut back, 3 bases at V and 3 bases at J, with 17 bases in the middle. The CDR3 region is CASSEGRQTSTDTQYF. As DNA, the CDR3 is TGTGCCAGCAGCGAAGGGAGACAGACCTCGACAGATACGCAGTATTTT.

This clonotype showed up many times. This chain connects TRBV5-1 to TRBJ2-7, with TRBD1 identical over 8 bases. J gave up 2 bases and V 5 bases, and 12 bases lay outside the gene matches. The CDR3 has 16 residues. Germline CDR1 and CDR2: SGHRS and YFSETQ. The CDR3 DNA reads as TGCGCCAGCAGTTCAGACTTGGACAGGGATGCCTACGAGCAGTACTTC. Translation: CASSSDLDRDAYEQYF.

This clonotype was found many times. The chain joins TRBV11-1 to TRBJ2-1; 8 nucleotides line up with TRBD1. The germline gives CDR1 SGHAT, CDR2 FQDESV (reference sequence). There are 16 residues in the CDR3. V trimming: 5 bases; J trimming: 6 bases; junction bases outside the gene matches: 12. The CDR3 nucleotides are TGTGCCAGCAGCAGTCAGGGGGCGCGAGGTGGCAATGAGCAGTTCTTC. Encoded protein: CASSSQGARGGNEQFF.

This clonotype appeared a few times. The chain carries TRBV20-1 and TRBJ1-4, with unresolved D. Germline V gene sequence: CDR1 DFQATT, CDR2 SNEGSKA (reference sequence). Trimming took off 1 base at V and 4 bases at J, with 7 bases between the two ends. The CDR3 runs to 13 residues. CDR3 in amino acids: CSARATYNEKLFF. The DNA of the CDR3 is TGCAGTGCTAGAGCTACTTATAATGAAAAACTGTTTTTT.

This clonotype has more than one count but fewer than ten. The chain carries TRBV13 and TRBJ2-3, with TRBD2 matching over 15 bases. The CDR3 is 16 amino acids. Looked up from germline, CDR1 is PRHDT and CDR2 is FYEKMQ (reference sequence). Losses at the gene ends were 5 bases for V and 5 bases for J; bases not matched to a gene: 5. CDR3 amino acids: CASSPRTSGGGDTQYF. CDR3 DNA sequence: TGTGCCAGCAGCCCCAGGACTAGCGGGGGGGGAGATACGCAGTATTTT.

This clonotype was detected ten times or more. CDR3 residues: CSAMGEETQYF. The CDR3 DNA reads TGCAGTGCTATGGGCGAGGAGACCCAGTACTTC. The V gene is TRBV20-1, the J gene TRBJ2-5; D ambiguous. The CDR3 has 11 residues. Germline lookup yields CDR1 DFQATT and CDR2 SNEGSKA (reference sequence). Trimming cost V 4 bases and J 5 bases, with 8 bases left between them.

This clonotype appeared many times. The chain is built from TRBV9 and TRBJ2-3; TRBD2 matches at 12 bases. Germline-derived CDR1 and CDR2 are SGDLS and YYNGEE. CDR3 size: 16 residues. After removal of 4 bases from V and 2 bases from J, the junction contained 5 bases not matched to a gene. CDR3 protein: CASSPGLAGFTDTQYF. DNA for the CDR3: TGTGCCAGCAGCCCCGGACTAGCGGGGTTCACAGATACGCAGTATTTT. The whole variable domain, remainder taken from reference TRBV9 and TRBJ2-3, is DSGVTQTPKHLITATGQRVTLRCSPRSGDLSVYWYQQSLDQGLQFLIQYYNGEERAKGNILERFSAQQFPDLHSELNLSSLELGDSALYFCASSPGLAGFTDTQYFGPGTRLTVL.

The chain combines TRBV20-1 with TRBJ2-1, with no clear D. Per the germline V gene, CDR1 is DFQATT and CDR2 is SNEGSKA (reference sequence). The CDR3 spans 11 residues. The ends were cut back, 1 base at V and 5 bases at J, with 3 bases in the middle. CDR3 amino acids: CSARGDNEQFF. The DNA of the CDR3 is TGCAGTGCTAGAGGCGACAATGAGCAGTTCTTC.

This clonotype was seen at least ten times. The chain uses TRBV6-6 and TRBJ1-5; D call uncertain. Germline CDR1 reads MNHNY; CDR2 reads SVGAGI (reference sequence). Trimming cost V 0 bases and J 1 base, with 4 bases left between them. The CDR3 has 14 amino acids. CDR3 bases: TGTGCCAGCAGTTACTCGAGGAGCAATCAGCCCCAGCATTTT. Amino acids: CASSYSRSNQPQHF.

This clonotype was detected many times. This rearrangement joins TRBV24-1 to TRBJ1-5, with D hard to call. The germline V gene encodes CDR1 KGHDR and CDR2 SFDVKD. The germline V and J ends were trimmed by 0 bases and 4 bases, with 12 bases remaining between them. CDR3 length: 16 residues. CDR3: CATSDLLGQINQPQHF. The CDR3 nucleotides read TGTGCCACCAGTGATTTGCTGGGCCAGATAAATCAGCCCCAGCATTTT.

For the CDR3, the DNA is TGTGCCAGCAGCAAGGCGACAGTGGGGTTTAACAACAATGAGCAGTTCTTC. Translating gives CASSKATVGFNNNEQFF. This rearrangement joins TRBV21-1 to TRBJ2-1. TRBV21-1 is assigned pseudogene status. The CDR3 is 17 amino acids.

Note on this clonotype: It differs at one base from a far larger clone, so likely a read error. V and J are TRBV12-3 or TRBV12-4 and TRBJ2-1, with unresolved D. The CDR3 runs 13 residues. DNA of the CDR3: TGTGCCAGCAGTTTCGGCATCACTTACGAGCAGAACTTC. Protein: CASSFGITYEQNF.

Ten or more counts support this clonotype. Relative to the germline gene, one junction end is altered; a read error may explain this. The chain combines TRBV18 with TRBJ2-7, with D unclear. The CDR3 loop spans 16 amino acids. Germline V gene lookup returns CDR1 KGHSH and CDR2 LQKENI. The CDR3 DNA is TGTGCCAGCTCACCACTTTCTTTGGCAGGCTCCAACGAGCAGTACTTC. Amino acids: CASSPLSLAGSNEQYF.

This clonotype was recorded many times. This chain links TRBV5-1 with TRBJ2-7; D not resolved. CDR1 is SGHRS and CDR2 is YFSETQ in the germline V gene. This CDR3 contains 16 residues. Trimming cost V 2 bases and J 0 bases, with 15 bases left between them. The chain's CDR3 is CASSLFPETTSYEQYF. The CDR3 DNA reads TGCGCCAGCAGCTTATTTCCCGAGACAACCTCCTACGAGCAGTACTTC.

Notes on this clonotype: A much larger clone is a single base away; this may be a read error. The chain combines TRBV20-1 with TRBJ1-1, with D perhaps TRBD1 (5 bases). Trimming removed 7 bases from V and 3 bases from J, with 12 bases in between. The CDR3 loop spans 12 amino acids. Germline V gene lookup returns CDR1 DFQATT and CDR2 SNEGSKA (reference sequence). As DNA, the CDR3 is TGCAGTGTCCGGGGGGGGGACACTGAAGCTTTCTTT. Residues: CSVRGGDTEAFF.